This entry lists 2 T cell receptor beta chains sequenced from one sample in a study of persistence of HIV-infected CD4 T cells. Their antigens are not known. Lysates of CMV-infected fibroblasts at roughly 10 ug/mL stimulated these cells. CD40L/CD69 double-negative CD45RO-high memory CD4+ T cells were collected. Sequencing used immunoSEQ version 4 in survey mode. Some clones are missing from TCRdb's copy, which holds only in-frame ones; the method was immunoSEQ multiplex PCR. Of about 48,000 clones listed, around 75% were seen once; the top ten hold about 3%. Specimen: CD4+ T cells sorted from PBMCs after 18-hour stimulation, collected from a patient who received antiretroviral therapy. The receptors derive from an adult man with HIV who was CMV-seropositive.

V and J are TRBV6-5 and TRBJ2-7; TRBD1 aligns across 7 bases. V was pared by 6 bases and J by 3 bases, with 5 bases of the junction left unmatched. Germline V CDR1 and CDR2: MNHEY, SVGAGI. CDR3 length: 13 residues. Here the CDR3 DNA reads TGTGCCAGCAGGAAGGGGACAGTCTACGAGCAGTACTTC. This gives the protein CASRKGTVYEQYF.

This clone occurred a few times. The chain uses TRBV3-1 (or the pseudogene TRBV3-2) and TRBJ2-7, with no clear D. The CDR3 totals 11 residues. Germline V lookup: CDR1 LGHDT, CDR2 YNNKEL (reference sequence). V was cut by 4 bases and J by 3 bases, with 4 bases left in between. The CDR3 here is CASSPNYEQYF. CDR3 nucleotide sequence: TGTGCCAGCAGCCCCAACTACGAGCAGTACTTC.